The sequence of this T cell receptor (beta chain) was determined in a study of molecular identifiers for immune sequencing clone quantification. Study-wide results and limits: Clones that had above 20 RNA copies took up over 97% of effector molecules but under 1% in naive cells.

This clonotype was counted at least ten times. Its antigen is currently unknown. Sorting captured naive CD8 T cells as CD8+CD4-CCR7+CD45RA+. In germline, CDR1 is MNHEY, CDR2 SMNVEV (reference sequence). The CDR3 has 17 amino acids. After removal of 5 bases from V and 4 bases from J, the junction contained 13 bases not matched to a gene. TCRdb re-derived calls from the PCR reads in MiXCR, one entry per CDR3 protein. This sample has 37,000 or so distinct CDR3 sequences, with 24% found just once. The specimen was naive CD8+ T cells from blood, with Jurkat cell RNA spiked in. The sample's subset: FACS-sorted CD8+CD4-CCR7+CD45RA+ naive T cells. V and J are TRBV27 and TRBJ2-3; 9 positions agree with TRBD2. The sequence derives from a human donor in good health. Some libraries in this study had Jurkat cell RNA spiked in. The CDR3 loop is CASSDPLAGGIPDTQYF. CDR3 nucleotides: TGTGCCAGCAGTGACCCCTTGGCGGGGGGGATCCCAGATACGCAGTATTTT.